The rows below give T cell receptor beta chains drawn from one sample of a study of T-cell reconstitution after alpha-beta-depleted transplantation in children. TCRdb ran MiXCR on the PCR reads and lists one entry per CDR3 protein. The profile shows about 400,000 distinct CDR3 sequences, roughly 22% of them singletons. The specimen comprised PBMCs from the stem cell graft donor, sampled from the stem cell graft. These receptor sequences come from a human donor who donated a stem cell graft to a child with acute myeloid leukemia. The CDR3 runs from the conserved cysteine through the conserved F or W. D genes are given only for firm matches. For some rows the clone size is stated as once, few or many, or as a class when expanded; others skip it.

J gene | V gene | D gene | clone size | CDR3 protein | CDR3 DNA
TRBJ1-5 | TRBV6-5 | TRBD1 | . | CASSYGTGGDQPQHF | TGTGCCAGCAGTTACGGGACAGGGGGCGATCAGCCCCAGCATTTT
TRBJ2-7 | TRBV12-3/TRBV12-4 | . | many | CASSLGDSNEQYF | TGTGCCAGCAGTTTAGGGGATTCCAACGAGCAGTACTTC
TRBJ1-2 | TRBV7-8 | . | . | CASSLGGVDYGYTF | TGTGCCAGCAGCTTAGGAGGGGTAGACTATGGCTACACCTTC
TRBJ2-2 | TRBV20-1 | TRBD2 | . | CSAPGRERSGELFF | TGCAGTGCCCCCGGGCGGGAGAGATCCGGGGAGCTGTTTTTT
TRBJ1-1 | TRBV5-1 | . | . | CASSWGQMNTEAFF | TGCGCCAGCAGCTGGGGGCAGATGAACACTGAAGCTTTCTTT
TRBJ2-1 | TRBV20-1 | TRBD2 | few | CSARDPRLAAELEQFF | TGCAGTGCTAGAGATCCGAGACTAGCGGCGGAGTTGGAGCAGTTCTTC
TRBJ1-1 | TRBV28 | . | . | CASSFLGRWVRNTEAFF | TGTGCCAGCAGTTTTCTGGGACGTTGGGTAAGGAACACTGAAGCTTTCTTT
TRBJ1-2 | TRBV20-1 | . | . | CSALVGGYGYTF | TGCAGTGCTCTTGTCGGGGGATATGGCTACACCTTC
TRBJ2-7 | TRBV23-1 | . | . | CASSQSALKGAGEQYF | TGCGCCAGCAGTCAATCGGCCCTTAAGGGGGCGGGGGAGCAGTACTTC
TRBJ2-3 | TRBV29-1 | . | few | CSVNRIKADTQYF | TGCAGCGTAAACCGAATAAAGGCAGATACGCAGTATTTT
TRBJ2-6 | TRBV29-1 | . | many | CSVPAMAGSHSGANVLTF | TGCAGCGTCCCTGCCATGGCGGGCAGTCACTCTGGGGCCAACGTCCTGACTTTC
TRBJ2-7 | TRBV7-9 | TRBD2 | few | CASSPVGLAGSYEQYF | TGTGCCAGCAGCCCGGTAGGGCTAGCGGGATCCTACGAGCAGTACTTC
TRBJ2-1 | TRBV5-1 | TRBD2 | . | CASSLEVGSSGRNEQFF | TGCGCCAGCAGCTTGGAAGTCGGGAGTAGCGGGAGAAATGAGCAGTTCTTC
TRBJ2-2 | TRBV4-3 | . | many | CASSQDLIDTGELFF | TGCGCCAGCAGCCAAGATCTTATTGACACCGGGGAGCTGTTTTTT
TRBJ2-7 | TRBV20-1 | TRBD1 | many | CSARGQGEEQYF | TGCAGTGCTAGAGGACAGGGTGAAGAGCAGTACTTC
TRBJ2-7 | TRBV7-6 | TRBD2 | . | CASSLAAGGEQYF | TGTGCCAGCAGCTTAGCAGCGGGAGGCGAGCAGTACTTC
TRBJ2-1 | TRBV5-1 | TRBD2 | . | CASKRRERTSGSNEQFF | TGCGCCAGCAAACGGAGGGAGAGGACTAGCGGGAGTAATGAGCAGTTCTTC
TRBJ2-4 | TRBV20-1 | . | . | CSASIGKNIQYF | TGCAGTGCCTCCATCGGCAAAAACATTCAGTACTTC
TRBJ2-5 | TRBV5-6 | . | few | CASSFYAIKTQYF | TGTGCCAGCAGCTTCTATGCGATAAAGACCCAGTACTTC
TRBJ2-5 | TRBV12-3/TRBV12-4 | . | . | CASSRETLETQYF | TGTGCCAGCAGCCGAGAGACTCTGGAGACCCAGTACTTC
TRBJ2-7 | TRBV4-3 | TRBD2 | few | CASSQVLAGLWHEQYF | TGCGCCAGCAGCCAAGTCCTAGCGGGGCTTTGGCACGAGCAGTACTTC
TRBJ2-1 | TRBV12-3/TRBV12-4 | . | many | CASSFSRSNEQFF | TGTGCCAGCAGTTTTTCCAGGTCCAATGAGCAGTTCTTC
TRBJ2-2 | TRBV10-1 | TRBD2 | few | CASSAGTSGRALNTGELFF | TGCGCCAGCAGTGCAGGGACTAGCGGGAGGGCCCTGAACACCGGGGAGCTGTTTTTT
TRBJ2-7 | TRBV12-3/TRBV12-4 | . | many | CASSTGLPQYF | TGTGCCAGCAGTACGGGACTGCCGCAGTACTTC
TRBJ2-1 | TRBV5-1 | . | few | CASSLKGDVYNEQFF | TGCGCCAGCAGCTTGAAGGGCGATGTATACAATGAGCAGTTCTTC
TRBJ2-3 | TRBV11-1 | . | few | CASSLSGFTDTQYF | TGTGCCAGCAGCTTATCGGGTTTCACAGATACGCAGTATTTT
TRBJ2-7 | TRBV11-2 | TRBD2 | few | CASSPRGLGYEQYF | TGTGCCAGCAGCCCCCGGGGACTAGGGTACGAGCAGTACTTC
TRBJ2-5 | TRBV5-5 | . | . | CASSLAVGSETQYF | TGTGCCAGCAGCTTGGCCGTGGGGTCGGAGACCCAGTACTTC